The clone carrying this T cell receptor (beta chain) was seen a few times. Its antigen is unknown. This CDR3 contains 17 residues. V gave up 3 bases and J gave up 0 bases, with 17 bases separating them. CDR1 and CDR2 from the germline V gene are GTSNPN and SVGIG (reference sequence). The source of the sample is a study of T cells after yellow fever vaccination. Points from the study as a whole: Most primary-vaccination clones recurred post-booster (roughly 97% CD4, around 90% CD8).

Template switching by 5'RACE produced TCR cDNA, adding a universal primer site and UMIs. TCRdb re-analysed the 5' RACE reads in MiXCR, keeping a single row per CDR3 protein. This sample carries 360,000 or so distinct CDR3 sequences, under 14% of them seen once, and the ten largest clones take roughly 18%. This clonotype originated in a young man who received the YFV17D yellow fever vaccine. The V and J genes are TRBV30 and TRBJ2-2; D not certain. The sample here was PBMCs, taken on the day of the first yellow fever vaccination. The CDR3 DNA reads TGTGCCTGGAGCCACTACCCATTTAGGTCGAACACCGGGGAGCTGTTTTTT. It codes for CAWSHYPFRSNTGELFF.